This T cell receptor (beta chain) is drawn from a study of breast tumors, draining lymph nodes, adjacent tissues. Study findings and constraints: Luminal-like breast cancer showed significantly higher tumor–nontumor repertoire similarity than basal-like.

A single record per CDR3 protein comes from TCRdb applying MiXCR to the multiplex PCR reads. The sample has tens of thousands of distinct CDR3 sequences; approximately 60% are singletons. On this clonotype itself: The antigen remains undetermined.

Germline CDR1 reads DFQATT; CDR2 reads SNEGSKA (reference sequence). V gave up 2 bases and J gave up 0 bases, with 9 bases separating them. CDR3 size: 14 residues. The V gene is TRBV20-1, the J gene TRBJ2-3, with a possible D match to TRBD2 (5 bases). This clonotype originated in a female donor with breast cancer. Some clones in this sample may be carry-over from other donors' samples. Sequences were obtained from tumor-adjacent breast tissue. This CDR3 reads CSARLSGSTDTQYF. DNA of the CDR3: TGCAGTGCTAGATTATCGGGAAGCACAGATACGCAGTATTTT.